The rows below give T cell receptor beta chains drawn from one sample of a study of CD8 T cells in Susac syndrome. TCRdb re-derived calls from the immunoSEQ multiplex PCR reads in MiXCR, one entry per CDR3 protein. The top ten clones hold roughly 0.059% of a sample with a few hundred thousand distinct CDR3 sequences, about 91% of them seen once. The sample taken for sequencing was CD4+ T cells from PBMCs. These receptor sequences come from a human donor with multiple sclerosis. The CDR3 runs from the conserved cysteine through the conserved F or W. The order of the fields is clone size, V gene, J gene, CDR3 length, D gene, CDR3 DNA, CDR3 protein. The D gene is left open where the match is weak. Clone size is shown for a subset of rows, as once, few, many or a class of expanded clone.

size: .; V: TRBV6-1; J: TRBJ2-1; length: 17; D: TRBD2; DNA: TGTGCCAGCTTCGTTTCCCGAACGGGAGGGCCAGGGAATGAGCAGTTCTTC; CDR3: CASFVSRTGGPGNEQFF
size: once; V: TRBV6-6; J: TRBJ2-1; length: 15; D: TRBD2; DNA: TGTGCCAGCAAGGACGTCCGAGCGGGAGTCAATGAGCAGTTCTTC; CDR3: CASKDVRAGVNEQFF
size: .; V: TRBV30; J: TRBJ2-3; length: 14; D: .; DNA: TGTGCCTGGAGTGAGGGCGGTCTACCAGATACGCAGTATTTT; CDR3: CAWSEGGLPDTQYF
size: .; V: TRBV12-3/TRBV12-4; J: TRBJ2-5; length: 15; D: .; DNA: TGTGCCAGCAGTCCACTTCGAGGGGCACGGGAGACCCAGTACTTC; CDR3: CASSPLRGARETQYF
size: .; V: TRBV20-1; J: TRBJ2-1; length: 17; D: TRBD2; DNA: TGCAGTGCCATCACTAGGGGACTAGCGGGGTCCTACAATGAGCAGTTCTTC; CDR3: CSAITRGLAGSYNEQFF
size: once; V: TRBV20-1; J: TRBJ1-2; length: 15; D: .; DNA: TGCAGTGCTAGAGGGGGCCTAAGAAGACTCGATGGCTACACCTTC; CDR3: CSARGGLRRLDGYTF
size: .; V: TRBV5-1; J: TRBJ2-7; length: 14; D: .; DNA: TGCGCCAGCAGATTCGGGACGGCCTCCTACGAGCAGTACTTC; CDR3: CASRFGTASYEQYF
size: .; V: TRBV4-3; J: TRBJ1-5; length: 14; D: .; DNA: TGCGCCAGCAGCCAAGATATGGGAAATCAGCCCCAGCATTTT; CDR3: CASSQDMGNQPQHF
size: .; V: TRBV7-2; J: TRBJ2-3; length: 19; D: TRBD2; DNA: TGTGCCAGCAGCTTCGCATCGGGGCTAGCGGGATGGGGCACAGATACGCAGTATTTT; CDR3: CASSFASGLAGWGTDTQYF
size: .; V: TRBV9; J: TRBJ1-6; length: 16; D: .; DNA: TGTGCCAGCAGCCGGGACACCGGCTCCTATAATTCACCCCTCCACTTT; CDR3: CASSRDTGSYNSPLHF
size: .; V: TRBV29-1; J: TRBJ1-2; length: 13; D: .; DNA: TGCAGCGTTGTACAGGTAGCTAACTATGGCTACACCTTC; CDR3: CSVVQVANYGYTF
size: .; V: TRBV2; J: TRBJ1-2; length: 15; D: TRBD1; DNA: TGTGCCAGCAGTGCACCGGGACAGGGGGACTATGGCTACACCTTC; CDR3: CASSAPGQGDYGYTF
size: .; V: TRBV29-1; J: TRBJ2-1; length: 18; D: .; DNA: TGCAGCGTTGGGCTGTTTCTTTGGGGAGAAACATCGGGTCATGAGCAGTTCTTC; CDR3: CSVGLFLWGETSGHEQFF
size: .; V: TRBV6-5; J: TRBJ1-1; length: 14; D: .; DNA: TGTGCCTCGAAGGGGAGGGATTTGAACACTGAAGCTTTCTTT; CDR3: CASKGRDLNTEAFF
size: .; V: TRBV20-1; J: TRBJ2-2; length: 15; D: TRBD2; DNA: TGCAGTGCTAGAGTACTAGCGGGAGCTAACGGGGAGCTGTTTTTT; CDR3: CSARVLAGANGELFF
size: .; V: TRBV12-3/TRBV12-4; J: TRBJ1-1; length: 17; D: TRBD1; DNA: TGTGCCAGCAGCACAGAGGGGACCGGGACAGGTAACACTGAAGCTTTCTTT; CDR3: CASSTEGTGTGNTEAFF
size: .; V: TRBV7-9; J: TRBJ1-2; length: 17; D: .; DNA: TGTGCCAGCAGCTTAGCGGTGGTCAGGATGTTCGATAGGGGCTACACCTTC; CDR3: CASSLAVVRMFDRGYTF
size: .; V: TRBV3-1; J: TRBJ2-3; length: 14; D: .; DNA: TGTGCCAGTTTCTCGGGGAGCGGACCAGATACGCAGTATTTT; CDR3: CASFSGSGPDTQYF
size: .; V: TRBV5-1; J: TRBJ2-4; length: 13; D: .; DNA: TGCGCCAGCAGCTTGGGGACACCCAACATTCAGTACTTC; CDR3: CASSLGTPNIQYF
size: .; V: TRBV19; J: TRBJ2-3; length: 15; D: .; DNA: TGTGCCAGTCACGGGGGAGGACTTAGCACAGATACGCAGTATTTT; CDR3: CASHGGGLSTDTQYF
size: few; V: TRBV7-7; J: TRBJ2-5; length: 14; D: .; DNA: TGTGCTAGCAGCTATGGACGGCTTCAAGAGACCCAGTACTTC; CDR3: CASSYGRLQETQYF